Below are 28 T cell receptor beta chains sequenced from a single sample in a study of blood T cell repertoires in COVID-19. Data came from immunoSEQ multiplex PCR; TCRdb stores just in-frame clones and leaves some out. The sample holds about 170,000 clones, approximately 91% seen once. The material sequenced was peripheral blood. The receptors stem from a man aged 18 to 30 with COVID-19, enrolled during active disease.

V is TRBV28 and J is TRBJ2-7, with 9 bases identical to TRBD1. V lost 3 bases to trimming and J lost 4 bases; unmatched junction nucleotides: 7. This CDR3 is built from 15 residues. Looked up from germline, CDR1 is MDHEN and CDR2 is SYDVKM. The CDR3 region is CASSFVQGAGYEQYF. DNA for the CDR3: TGTGCCAGCAGTTTTGTACAGGGGGCAGGTTACGAGCAGTACTTC.

V gene TRBV10-1 combines with J gene TRBJ2-1; TRBD2 matches 12 bases. CDR3 length equals 15 residues. The junction had 7 bases not matched to a gene; V was cut back by 6 bases and J by 7 bases. Germline-derived CDR1 and CDR2 are WNHNN and SYGVQD (reference sequence). CDR3 residues: CASSSLAGGWNEQFF. The CDR3 DNA reads TGCGCCAGCAGCTCACTAGCGGGAGGTTGGAATGAGCAGTTCTTC.

The CDR3 loop reads CASSAEQGSQPQHF. The CDR3, as DNA: TGTGCCAGCAGCGCCGAACAGGGAAGTCAGCCCCAGCATTTT. The J gene is TRBJ1-5, the V gene TRBV6-4; the D gene is possibly TRBD1 (6 bases). Trimming stripped 6 bases from V and 6 bases from J, with 15 bases between. The CDR3 loop spans 14 amino acids. Germline V gene data show CDR1 as MRHNA and CDR2 as SNTAGT.

The DNA of the CDR3 is TGTGCCAGTAGTGCCGGGAGTTCCTACGAGCAGTACTTC. Its translation: CASSAGSSYEQYF. The rearrangement joins TRBV19 to TRBJ2-7; weak D call: TRBD2 (6 bases). This CDR3 spans 13 amino acids. Germline CDR1 is LNHDA and CDR2 is SQIVND (reference sequence). With 5 bases removed from V and 1 base from J, the gap between germline ends came to 9 bases.

Note on this clone: Germline is not matched at one junction end, which may reflect a read error. J is TRBJ1-4 and V is TRBV7-2, with no clear D. CDR3 length: 13 residues. Germline V gives CDR1 SGHTA, CDR2 FQGNSA. CDR3 protein: CASSLRVDEKLLF. CDR3 sequence (DNA): TGTGCCAGCAGCTTACGTGTAGATGAAAAACTGCTTTTT.

A single count supports this clone. The genes are TRBV6-4 and TRBJ2-3, with D maybe TRBD1 (5 bases). This CDR3 spans 14 amino acids. V gave up 0 bases and J gave up 1 base, with 5 bases separating them. Germline values: CDR1 MRHNA, CDR2 SNTAGT. DNA for the CDR3: TGTGCCAGCAGTGACTCACAGGGCACAGATACGCAGTATTTT. It codes for CASSDSQGTDTQYF.

The rearrangement joins TRBV28 to TRBJ2-1; TRBD2 matches 9 bases. V was clipped by 6 bases and J by 3 bases; unmatched bases: 6. The CDR3 contains 15 residues. CDR1 MDHEN and CDR2 SYDVKM come from the germline V gene. CDR3 nucleotides: TGTGCCAGCAGACCGACTAGCGGCCTCTACAATGAGCAGTTCTTC. Residues: CASRPTSGLYNEQFF.

V gene TRBV19 combines with J gene TRBJ1-5, with D hard to call. CDR1 is LNHDA and CDR2 is SQIVND in the germline V gene (reference sequence). V lost 1 base and J 6 bases, leaving 7 bases between the germline ends. This CDR3 has 13 residues. The CDR3 here is CASSIGGLQPQHF. The CDR3 DNA reads TGTGCCAGTAGTATAGGTGGGCTTCAGCCCCAGCATTTT.

The rearrangement joins TRBV5-4 to TRBJ2-3; D unresolved. CDR3 size: 13 residues. From germline, CDR1 is SGHNT and CDR2 YYREEE (reference sequence). Trimming left V 2 bases short and J 2 bases short, with 6 bases between. CDR3: CASSLRLTDTQYF. The CDR3 DNA follows: TGTGCCAGCAGCTTACGACTCACAGATACGCAGTATTTT.

The V call is TRBV7-9, the J call TRBJ2-7; 9 nucleotides line up with TRBD2. The germline V gene has CDR1 SEHNR and CDR2 FQNEAQ (reference sequence). The CDR3 runs to 15 residues. V lost 5 bases to trimming and J lost 4 bases; unmatched junction nucleotides: 9. For the CDR3, the DNA is TGTGCCAGCAGCCGGGATAGCGGGAGTGGGTACGAGCAGTACTTC. It is translated as CASSRDSGSGYEQYF.

This chain connects TRBV13 to TRBJ1-4; D perhaps matches TRBD1 (6 bases). Germline CDR1 reads PRHDT; CDR2 reads FYEKMQ (reference sequence). This CDR3 has 12 amino acids. With 5 bases removed from V and 13 bases from J, the gap between germline ends came to 14 bases. DNA of the CDR3: TGTGCCAGCAGCCAAACAGGGCGTGGACTGTTTTTT. Translating it yields CASSQTGRGLFF.

A word on this clone: Other nucleotide sequences from this sample produce the same CDR3. The chain employs TRBV7-2 and TRBJ2-3, with 9 bases lining up with TRBD2. The CDR3 is 16 residues long. Trimming took 1 base from V and 2 from J; bases not matched to a gene: 4. Germline V gives CDR1 SGHTA, CDR2 FQGNSA. CDR3 amino acids: CASSLGVAGVTDTQYF. The CDR3 DNA sequence: TGTGCCAGCAGCTTAGGTGTAGCGGGGGTCACAGATACGCAGTATTTT.

CDR3 nucleotides: TGTGCCAGCAGCCTCGCGGTAGGGGGATACGAGCAGTACTTC. It is translated as CASSLAVGGYEQYF. The chain joins TRBV7-9 to TRBJ2-7, with D maybe TRBD1 (6 bases). The CDR3 contains 14 residues. The V and J ends lost 5 bases and 4 bases respectively, with 15 bases between them. Germline-derived CDR1 and CDR2 are SEHNR and FQNEAQ (reference sequence).

The chain carries TRBV5-6 and TRBJ2-1; 13 positions match TRBD2. J was trimmed by 4 bases and V by 4 bases; bases with no gene match: 5. Germline values: CDR1 SGHDT, CDR2 YYEEEE. CDR3 length: 16 residues. The CDR3 spells CASSHPGLAGYNEQFF. CDR3 nucleotides: TGTGCCAGCAGCCACCCGGGACTAGCGGGATACAATGAGCAGTTCTTC.

The rearrangement joins TRBV24-1 to TRBJ1-1; D may be TRBD1 (5 bases). The germline V and J ends were trimmed by 2 bases and 4 bases, with 7 bases remaining between them. The CDR3 length is 13 residues. Per the germline V gene, CDR1 is KGHDR and CDR2 is SFDVKD. The CDR3 spells CATSDSGPTEAFF. Here the CDR3 DNA reads TGTGCCACCAGTGATTCAGGGCCCACTGAAGCTTTCTTT.

V and J are TRBV30 and TRBJ1-2, with D possibly TRBD1 on 5 matching bases. This CDR3 has 13 amino acids. Trimming took 5 bases from V and 6 from J, leaving 16 bases between them. Germline-derived CDR1 and CDR2 are GTSNPN and SVGIG (reference sequence). The CDR3 sequence: CAWFDGRGHGYTF. DNA for the CDR3: TGTGCCTGGTTCGACGGGCGGGGCCATGGCTACACCTTC.

The chain joins TRBV11-3 to TRBJ2-2, with D unresolved. This CDR3 has 15 residues. V lost 5 bases and J lost 6, with 16 bases in between. The germline V gene encodes CDR1 SGHNT and CDR2 YENEEA. The CDR3 here is CASSPSPGSAGELFF. In DNA, the CDR3 is TGTGCCAGCAGCCCCAGCCCGGGTTCGGCCGGGGAGCTGTTTTTT.

The genes are TRBV24-1 and TRBJ2-7; tentatively, D is TRBD1 (5 bases). The CDR3 covers 12 residues. Germline assignment: CDR1 KGHDR and CDR2 SFDVKD. Trimming took off 6 bases at V and 3 bases at J, with 8 bases between the two ends. CDR3 bases: TGTGCCACCAGTTTTACAGGCTACGAGCAGTACTTC. Translating gives CATSFTGYEQYF.

DNA for the CDR3: TGTGCCAGCAGCTCATCCTACGAGCAGTACTTC. As protein: CASSSSYEQYF. This chain joins TRBV14 and TRBJ2-7; D is ambiguous. The CDR3 loop spans 11 amino acids. V lost 5 bases to trimming and J lost 1 base, with 3 bases between them. Per the germline V gene, CDR1 is SGHDN and CDR2 is FVKESK. Full variable domain (rest looked up from reference TRBV14 and TRBJ2-7): EAGVTQFPSHSVIEKGQTVTLRCDPISGHDNLYWYRRVMGKEIKFLLHFVKESKQDESGMPNNRFLAERTGGTYSTLKVQPAELEDSGVYFCASSSSYEQYFGPGTRLTVT.

This clone appeared once. The genes are TRBV7-2 and TRBJ2-7; possible D gene TRBD2, 6 bases. Between the trimmed V and J ends, which lost 3 bases and 0 bases, there was a span of 9 bases. Germline V lookup: CDR1 SGHTA, CDR2 FQGNSA. CDR3 length: 14 amino acids. As DNA, the CDR3 is TGTGCCAGCAGCTTCACCGGGAGCTCCTACGAGCAGTACTTC. It is translated as CASSFTGSSYEQYF.

The gene calls are TRBV7-8 and TRBJ2-7; D is possibly TRBD1 (7 bases). Germline V gene lookup returns CDR1 SGHVS and CDR2 FQNEAQ. Trimming took 0 bases from V and 0 from J, leaving 9 bases between them. The CDR3 loop spans 15 amino acids. The CDR3, as DNA: TGTGCCAGCAGCTTAGCGCAGGGGGGCTCCTACGAGCAGTACTTC. It yields the protein CASSLAQGGSYEQYF.

The gene calls are TRBV6-5 and TRBJ1-5, with 7 bases identical to TRBD1. J was trimmed by 4 bases and V by 6 bases; bases with no gene match: 3. This CDR3 region has 13 residues. The germline gives CDR1 MNHEY, CDR2 SVGAGI. The CDR3 coding sequence is TGTGCCAGCAGGGGACAGTTAAATCAGCCCCAGCATTTT. It yields the protein CASRGQLNQPQHF.

The chain links TRBV4-3 to TRBJ2-1, with 8 bases matching TRBD2. CDR1 and CDR2 from the germline V gene are LGHNA and YSLEER. The CDR3 loop spans 15 amino acids. The junction had 6 bases not matched to a gene; V was cut back by 0 bases and J by 8 bases. The CDR3 loop is CASSQEAGAFHEQFF. The CDR3 DNA is TGCGCCAGCAGCCAAGAAGCGGGAGCTTTCCATGAGCAGTTCTTC.

The genes are TRBV4-1 and TRBJ1-5; D ambiguous. The germline gives CDR1 MGHRA, CDR2 YSYEKL. This CDR3 contains 13 residues. Trimming pared 1 base from V and 5 bases from J, leaving 6 bases between. CDR3 sequence reads: CASSQVRDQPQHF. Here the CDR3 DNA reads TGCGCCAGCAGCCAAGTACGGGATCAGCCCCAGCATTTT.

On this clone itself: One end of the junction varies from germline; a read error may be responsible. The V gene is TRBV7-2, the J gene TRBJ1-4; maybe TRBD1 (6 bases). The CDR3 covers 14 residues. CDR1 is SGHTA, CDR2 FQGNSA, per germline. The CDR3 region has the DNA TGTGCCAGCAGCGCCAGGGGCCGTGTTGGAAAACTGCTTTTT. It translates to CASSARGRVGKLLF.

In this sample, this clone turned up once. The chain uses TRBV9 and TRBJ2-3; 7 positions agree with TRBD2. In germline, CDR1 is SGDLS, CDR2 YYNGEE. The CDR3 sequence is 14 residues long. Trimming removed 4 bases from V and 4 bases from J; junction bases left unmatched: 6. The CDR3 region has the DNA TGTGCCAGCAGCACCCGACTAGCCGCAGATACGCAGTATTTT. Translation gives CASSTRLAADTQYF.

The chain combines TRBV30 with TRBJ1-5; D might be TRBD1 (5 bases). V lost 2 bases, J lost 3 bases, and 8 bases lay in between. The length of the CDR3 is 13 residues. Germline CDR1 GTSNPN, CDR2 SVGIG (reference sequence). The CDR3 DNA is TGTGCCTGGAGTACGGACAACAATCAGCCCCAGCATTTT. It translates to CAWSTDNNQPQHF.

V gene TRBV28 combines with J gene TRBJ2-7; D is unresolved. The CDR3 spans 13 residues. Germline V gives CDR1 MDHEN, CDR2 SYDVKM. Trimming removed 7 bases from V and 5 bases from J, with 15 bases in between. CDR3 coding DNA: TGTGCCAGCACCCTAACAGCCGGCAACGAGCAGTACTTC. Amino acids: CASTLTAGNEQYF.